This TCR beta chain was observed in a study of a mutant IDH1 vaccine in newly diagnosed glioma (dated by TCRdb to the early 2020s). Describing the broader study: Patients were given eight vaccinations, in weeks 1, 3, 5, 7, 11, 15, 19 and 23, which matched visits V03 through V10. Before enrollment, patients had received standard therapy of radiotherapy alone, temozolomide alone, or radiochemotherapy with temozolomide; most received the combination. Longitudinal TCRB deep sequencing was done for 25 to 30 treated patients, wherever samples were available for exploratory analyses. Six visits were used for peripheral blood collection: V03 (baseline), V05, V07, V10, V12 and V13. Of the 25 to 40 patients who were treated, around 62% were male and approximately 40% were female, and the mean age was around 40 years. In the chemotherapy-containing groups, vaccination started alongside temozolomide cycles, whereas in patients who had radiotherapy alone it started 4-6 weeks after radiotherapy.

A remark on this clone: Its antigen remains undetermined. Nothing much larger sits one base from this clone, and base qualities are not available.

CDR3 length: 15 amino acids, cysteine to phenylalanine. The read is trimmed to its CDR3 DNA, 45 bases read in frame from base 1. V lost 2 bases and J lost 5 bases; the stretch between them is 15 bases long. Looking up the germline V gene yields CDR1 MDHEN and CDR2 SYDVKM. Findings and caveats that apply to the study as a whole: It was noted by the authors that analyses of patient blood samples could not be reproduced owing to sample limitations. Changes in the top peripheral T cell clonotypes picked up by TCRB sequencing did not appear to be linked to pseudoprogression. PBMC samples for TCRB deep sequencing were selected based on availability. Immune responses induced by the vaccine were seen in 90% to 95% of patients across multiple MHC alleles.

The method was the immunoSEQ multiplex PCR assay. The hsTCRB Kit was used according to the manufacturer's protocol to amplify rearranged TCR beta chain sequences. An Illumina MiSeq was used to sequence the TCRB libraries. Processing in the source paper ran as follows. The proprietary platform of the kit vendor was used for demultiplexing, trimming and gene mapping. Not all clones reach the TCRdb copy of this immuneACCESS table, which keeps in-frame sequences only. Checked studies attribute under half of the gap to unresolved V genes and leave the rest unexplained. V and J calls and clone size are those listed in that table; D and trimming were worked out from the DNA. Present in this sample are about 44,000 clones, approximately 90% of which were seen just once. The ten largest make up around 3.9% of the sample. What the time point label conveys for this sample: week 23, last vaccination. Each vaccine dose, consisting of 300 ug of a 20-mer mutant IDH1 peptide in Montanide, was administered subcutaneously with topical imiquimod. Newly diagnosed WHO grade 3 or 4 IDH1-mutant astrocytomas showing loss of nuclear ATRX were present in the donors. The samples were drawn from NOA16, a multicentre, single-arm, open-label phase I trial in Germany that tested a mutant IDH1 peptide vaccine in humans for the first time. Genomic DNA for TCRB sequencing was extracted from EDTA blood using the DNeasy Blood and Tissue Kit.

The sequencing used PBMCs, collected from a glioma patient whose treatment included an IDH1 peptide vaccine. Recombination linked TRBV28 to TRBJ1-2, and the D gene may be TRBD1, 6 bases matching. This TCR was sampled from a man aged 45 to 65 with glioma. In nucleotide form, the sequence is TGTGCCAGCAGTTTAGAGGGGGGCCCTAGATATGGCTACACCTTC. The translation is CASSLEGGPRYGYTF.